Reported below is one T cell receptor beta chain. What antigen it recognizes has not been identified. The sample originates from a study of T cells expressing NK-cell markers (dated by TCRdb to the early 2020s). Background on the whole study: Three sorted T-cell subsets (CD3+CD56+NKG2C+, CD3+CD56+NKG2C- and CD3+CD56-NKG2C+) from eight donors had their TCR beta-chain repertoires profiled. Among the eight sequenced donors, only one was HCMV-seronegative, while the other seven were HCMV-seropositive. The study sequenced eight donors, all healthy volunteers chosen at random: three men and five women. Libraries were sequenced as 2 x 150 bp reads on Illumina HiSeq 2000/2500, MiSeq or NextSeq. Summary of the overall study and its limitations: In roughly 6 donors, the dominant CD3+CD56+NKG2C+ clonotypes ranked among the top 10 CD8+ clonotypes, making up 1.0-7.0% of CD8+ T cells. Whether the expanded NKG2C-expressing T cell clones were specific for HCMV antigens remained unclear. Those dominant clonotypes were again the most abundant among CD3+CD56-NKG2C+ cells in four donors, at about 28.3-60.1%.

To determine HCMV serostatus, a commercial ELISA kit was used to detect HCMV-specific IgG in serum. Ficoll density gradient centrifugation was used to isolate peripheral blood mononuclear cells from blood. The CDR3 contains 14 residues, cysteine and phenylalanine counted. DNA is not on record. The germline V gene specifies MDHEN as CDR1 and SYDVKM as CDR2. This sample was sequenced with an Illumina HiSeq 2000. The TCR beta cDNA libraries were made using 5'RACE template switching, a step that added both a universal primer site and unique molecular identifiers. cDNA synthesis was primed from the TCR beta constant segment and was followed by two successive PCR amplification steps. As for the original processing: MIGEC was used to demultiplex reads and group the reads by UMI, and MiTCR was used to assemble and quantify clonotypes. To remove erroneous sequences, TCR cDNA sequences were retained only when supported by two or more reads. The tcR package was used for downstream repertoire analysis, and clonotypes were matched between fractions using CDR3 nucleotide sequence together with V segment. VDJmatch was used to annotate antigen specificity against VDJdb, with one amino acid substitution allowed in CDR3. Following TCRdb reprocessing, every CDR3 protein sequence forms one entry, and DNA is not provided. The V and J calls follow TCRdb's processing rather than the paper's. The record for this sample contains about 540,000 distinct CDR3 sequences. The top ten clones comprise roughly 3.5% of the sample.

Sequencing was carried out using blood T cells: a sorted CD56 or NKG2C T cell subset, CD4+ or CD8+ T cells, or bulk PBMC T cells (not recorded which). This chain is built from TRBV28 and TRBJ2-1. This receptor was obtained from a man younger than 30 in good health. Donor details come from another sample of the same person, matched by shared clones. CDR3 loop: CASSLQETYNEQFF.